The 28 T cell receptor beta chains given below trace back to one sample, sequenced in a study of blood T cells in healthy people across ages. Together with a sample-barcoded 5' primer, a J-beta primer mix was included in a second PCR lasting roughly 6 to 12 cycles. One entry per CDR3 protein results from TCRdb running MiXCR on the 5' RACE reads. The sample comprises some 1,500,000 distinct CDR3 sequences, approximately 42% of which are singletons, and about 3.8% rests with the top ten. The sample was blood. The source is a woman under 30 in good health.

This sequence joins TRBV6-6 and TRBJ2-3; 10 bases align to TRBD2. In germline, CDR1 is MNHNY, CDR2 SVGAGI (reference sequence). The V and J ends lost 8 bases and 9 bases, in that order; junction bases with no gene match: 8. CDR3 length: 13 residues. In DNA, the CDR3 is TGTGCCAGCGGGACGGTGACTAGCGGGACGCAGTATTTT. Protein sequence: CASGTVTSGTQYF.

This clonotype was recorded a few times. This chain links TRBV9 with TRBJ1-6, with D possibly matching TRBD1 (6 bases). Trimming took 4 bases from V and 6 from J, leaving 14 bases between them. The CDR3 runs 15 residues. CDR1 is SGDLS and CDR2 is YYNGEE in the germline V gene. In nucleotides, the CDR3 is TGTGCCAGCAGCCCCGAGGGGACAAGTAATTCACCCCTCCACTTT. This codes for CASSPEGTSNSPLHF.

Regarding this clonotype: One end of the junction is discordant with germline, which a read error may explain. Written as DNA, the CDR3 is TGCACCAGCAGTGTTGGGGGAGCGGGTCAGTTCTTC. This encodes CTSSVGGAGQFF. The chain combines TRBV5-1 with TRBJ2-1; TRBD2 is a possible D gene (6 bases). CDR3 length equals 12 residues. In germline, CDR1 is SGHRS, CDR2 YFSETQ. Together with reference TRBV5-1 and TRBJ2-1, the CDR3 gives the full variable domain: KAGVTQTPRYLIKTRGQQVTLSCSPISGHRSVSWYQQTPGQGLQFLFEYFSETQRNKGNFPGRFSGRQFSNSRSEMNVSTLELGDSALYLCTSSVGGAGQFFGPGTRLTVL.

This clonotype was counted between two and nine times. The chain has TRBV2 and TRBJ2-7; possibly TRBD1 or TRBD2 for D (6 bases each). CDR1 is SNHLY, CDR2 FYNNEI, per germline. This CDR3 contains 11 residues. V lost 7 bases and J 11 bases, leaving 15 bases between the germline ends. The CDR3 is CASTRSRGEYF. The DNA of the CDR3 is TGTGCCAGCACCAGATCGAGGGGGGAGTACTTC.

V is TRBV18 and J is TRBJ1-2, with a tentative D call TRBD1 (5 bases). Germline V CDR1 and CDR2: KGHSH, LQKENI. V gave up 3 bases and J gave up 6 bases, with 20 bases separating them. The CDR3 runs to 16 residues. CDR3 residues: CASSPPTQGREDGYTF. Written as DNA, the CDR3 is TGTGCCAGCTCACCTCCTACTCAGGGCAGGGAGGATGGCTACACCTTC.

This clonotype has more than one count but fewer than ten. The rearrangement uses TRBV29-1 and TRBJ2-5; 9 bases fit TRBD1. The CDR3 length is 16 residues. After removal of 0 bases from V and 3 bases from J, the junction contained 8 bases not matched to a gene. Germline V gives CDR1 SQVTM, CDR2 ANQGSEA. CDR3 DNA: TGCAGCGTTGAAGATCTAAAGGGACAGGGAAAAGAGACCCAGTACTTC. Translation gives CSVEDLKGQGKETQYF. Drawing the rest from reference TRBV29-1 and TRBJ2-5, the complete variable domain is SAVISQKPSRDICQRGTSLTIQCQVDSQVTMMFWYRQQPGQSLTLIATANQGSEATYESGFVIDKFPISRPNLTFSTLTVSNMSPEDSSIYLCSVEDLKGQGKETQYFGPGTRLLVL.

The rearrangement joins TRBV7-2 to TRBJ1-2; D may be TRBD1 (5 bases). The CDR3 runs to 14 residues. CDR1 and CDR2 (germline): SGHTA, FQGNSA. V lost 5 bases, J lost 6 bases, and 16 bases lay in between. The CDR3 nucleotides are TGTGCCAGCAGCCGCACGTGGGGCGCGGATGGCTACACCTTC. This gives the protein CASSRTWGADGYTF.

This clonotype came up a few times. The chain employs TRBV3-1 and TRBJ2-4; TRBD2 matches 10 bases. The J call may be wrong; the DNA end is better matched by TRBJ2-7. CDR1 and CDR2 from the germline V gene are LGHDT and YNNKEL (reference sequence). The CDR3 covers 16 residues. The CDR3 sequence is CASSQEAASGRHEQYF. Here the CDR3 DNA reads TGTGCCAGCAGCCAAGAGGCCGCTAGCGGGAGACACGAGCAGTACTTC.

The chain joins TRBV12-3 or TRBV12-4 to TRBJ1-1; D gene unclear. Trimming cost V 7 bases and J 1 base, with 10 bases left between them. The CDR3 length is 13 residues. In nucleotides, the CDR3 is TGTGCCAGCACTTCTTACTCGAACACTGAAGCTTTCTTT. Translating it yields CASTSYSNTEAFF.

The chain joins TRBV4-1 to TRBJ1-1, with TRBD1 matching over 9 bases. CDR3 size: 13 residues. Germline V gene data show CDR1 as MGHRA and CDR2 as YSYEKL. V was clipped by 4 bases and J by 6 bases; unmatched bases: 3. The CDR3 DNA follows: TGCGCCAGCAGCCGACGACAGGGGGCTGAAGCTTTCTTT. It codes for CASSRRQGAEAFF.

This chain connects TRBV12-3 or TRBV12-4 to TRBJ2-3; TRBD1 might be the D (5 bases). CDR3 length equals 15 residues. Trimming shortened V by 3 bases and J by 1 base, and 11 bases separated the two germline ends. The CDR3 DNA is TGTGCCAGCAGTTTGACAGCCTGGCGCACAGATACGCAGTATTTT. It is translated as CASSLTAWRTDTQYF.

V and J are TRBV20-1 and TRBJ2-3; D remains unclear. The CDR3 is 15 residues long. V lost 6 bases and J 2 bases, leaving 18 bases between the germline ends. Germline loops: CDR1 DFQATT, CDR2 SNEGSKA (reference sequence). CDR3 region: CSAPLSGRITDTQYF. CDR3 nucleotides: TGCAGTGCGCCTCTGAGTGGGCGGATCACAGATACGCAGTATTTT.

This clonotype has more than one count but fewer than ten. V gene TRBV6-1 combines with J gene TRBJ2-7; D is unresolved. Germline-derived CDR1 and CDR2 are MNHNS and SASEGT. The CDR3 contains 13 residues. The germline V and J ends were trimmed by 4 bases and 2 bases, with 9 bases remaining between them. The CDR3 here is CASSGTAPYEQYF. DNA of the CDR3: TGTGCCAGCAGTGGGACGGCCCCCTACGAGCAGTACTTC.

This CDR3 reads CASRSLGQGSSPLHF. DNA for the CDR3: TGTGCCAGCAGGTCATTGGGACAGGGATCTTCACCCCTCCACTTT. The rearrangement links TRBV11-2 to TRBJ1-6; TRBD1 matches 9 bases. V was clipped by 6 bases and J by 9 bases; unmatched bases: 9. The length of the CDR3 is 15 residues. The germline CDR1 and CDR2 sequences are SGHAT and FQNNGV.

This clonotype came up a few times. This chain links TRBV7-9 with TRBJ1-2; D is uncertain. The germline V gene encodes CDR1 SEHNR and CDR2 FQNEAQ (reference sequence). There are 13 residues in the CDR3. Deletions cut 2 bases from V and 2 bases from J, with 6 bases between. CDR3 coding DNA: TGTGCCAGCAGCTTACATGCCAACTATGGCTACACCTTC. As protein: CASSLHANYGYTF.

The table lists this clonotype with a few counts. The V call is TRBV7-9, the J call TRBJ2-1, with 11 bases identical to TRBD2. Germline V gives CDR1 SEHNR, CDR2 FQNEAQ (reference sequence). The CDR3 has 15 residues. Trimming took 7 bases from V and 3 from J; bases not matched to a gene: 5. The CDR3 loop is CASKGLADHYNEQFF. In nucleotides, the CDR3 is TGTGCCAGCAAGGGACTAGCGGATCACTACAATGAGCAGTTCTTC.

This clonotype was detected only a few times. The CDR3 region is CSARRTGGVYGYTF. CDR3 nucleotides: TGCAGTGCTAGAAGGACAGGGGGCGTTTATGGCTACACCTTC. The chain combines TRBV20-1 with TRBJ1-2, with 11 bases identical to TRBD1. The CDR3 runs 14 residues. Germline V gene lookup returns CDR1 DFQATT and CDR2 SNEGSKA (reference sequence). With V trimmed by 2 bases and J by 5 bases, 4 bases remained unmatched.

This clonotype was detected many times. J is TRBJ1-2 and V is TRBV12-3 or TRBV12-4; no clear D gene. The V gene lost 3 bases and the J gene lost 8 bases, with 7 bases spanning the gap. The CDR3 runs to 11 residues. In nucleotides, the CDR3 is TGTGCCAGCAGTTTCACGAGGGGCTACACCTTC. It encodes CASSFTRGYTF.

The rearrangement links TRBV24-1 to TRBJ1-5; 8 bases match TRBD1. Unmatched junction bases numbered 5, after V lost 6 bases and J lost 5 bases. The germline V gene encodes CDR1 KGHDR and CDR2 SFDVKD. This CDR3 has 14 amino acids. The CDR3 protein is CATSLGQGDQPQHF. The CDR3 coding sequence is TGTGCCACCAGTCTTGGACAGGGAGATCAGCCCCAGCATTTT.

Worth noting for this clonotype: A much larger clone differs by one base, so this may be a read error. The V gene is TRBV6-4, the J gene TRBJ2-5; 7 bases align to TRBD1. Germline assignment: CDR1 MRHNA and CDR2 SNTAGT. V was pared by 5 bases and J by 11 bases, with 14 bases of the junction left unmatched. This CDR3 has 14 residues. The CDR3 DNA is TGTGCCAGCAGTCGAGGACCAGGATACAGGGGTCAGTACTTC. Amino acids: CASSRGPGYRGQYF.

This clonotype was seen a handful of times. This may stem from a read error, because a much larger clone lies one nucleotide away. The rearrangement uses TRBV7-9 and TRBJ2-7; D remains unclear. The tail of the sequence fits TRBJ2-5 better, so the J call may be wrong. The CDR3 contains 12 residues. Germline assignment: CDR1 SEHNR and CDR2 FQNEAQ (reference sequence). CDR3 bases: TGTGCCGGCAGCTTAGCTGGAGAGACCCAGTACTTC. This encodes CAGSLAGETQYF.

The gene calls are TRBV29-1 and TRBJ2-1, with 11 bases that match TRBD2. From germline, CDR1 is SQVTM and CDR2 ANQGSEA. V lost 1 base and J lost 9; bases outside the gene matches: 11. This CDR3 comprises 16 residues. The CDR3 DNA follows: TGCAGCGTTGAAGTAACACTAGCGGGAGTCGGCGGTGAGCAGTTCTTC. Translated: CSVEVTLAGVGGEQFF.

The chain employs TRBV25-1 and TRBJ1-1; D is unresolved. Trimming left V 7 bases short and J 4 bases short, with 13 bases between. CDR3 length equals 13 residues. Germline loops: CDR1 MGHDK, CDR2 SYGVNS. For the CDR3, the DNA is TGTGCCAGCACCAGAGGAGGATTCACTGAAGCTTTCTTT. Amino acid sequence: CASTRGGFTEAFF.

V usage is TRBV10-3 and J usage is TRBJ2-1, with 9 nucleotides matching TRBD2. Unmatched junction bases numbered 6, after V lost 6 bases and J lost 0 bases. CDR1 and CDR2 (germline): ENHRY, SYGVKD. The CDR3 covers 16 residues. This chain's CDR3 is CAISDSGGSSYNEQFF. The CDR3 DNA sequence: TGTGCCATCAGCGATAGCGGGGGAAGCTCCTACAATGAGCAGTTCTTC.

The chain employs TRBV18 and TRBJ1-1, with 7 bases that match TRBD1. The germline gives CDR1 KGHSH, CDR2 LQKENI. The CDR3 covers 13 residues. The ends lost 8 bases at V and 3 bases at J; junction bases unmatched: 6. The CDR3 region is CASRQGGDTEAFF. For the CDR3, the DNA is TGTGCCAGCCGACAGGGAGGGGACACTGAAGCTTTCTTT.

The chain joins TRBV7-9 to TRBJ2-7; TRBD2 is a possible D gene (5 bases). This CDR3 is 13 amino acids long. Deletions cut 8 bases from V and 2 bases from J, with 13 bases between. Germline V lookup: CDR1 SEHNR, CDR2 FQNEAQ (reference sequence). CDR3 protein: CASGGWRTYEQYF. CDR3 nucleotides: TGTGCCAGCGGAGGATGGAGGACCTACGAGCAGTACTTC.

The V call is TRBV2, the J call TRBJ1-2, with D perhaps matching TRBD1 (5 bases). Germline CDR1 SNHLY, CDR2 FYNNEI. CDR3 size: 13 residues. The V end lost 6 bases, the J end lost 8 bases, and 16 bases lay between the germline ends. The CDR3 loop is CASRGISGVGYTF. CDR3 nucleotide sequence: TGTGCCAGCAGAGGGATCTCGGGGGTGGGCTACACCTTC.

This clonotype has just one count. CDR3 amino acids: CASSQGASSRDQYF. CDR3 coding DNA: TGTGCCAGCAGCCAAGGGGCTAGCTCGAGAGATCAGTACTTC. The chain has TRBV3-1 and TRBJ2-7; D possibly corresponds to TRBD2 (5 bases). Germline V gene data show CDR1 as LGHDT and CDR2 as YNNKEL (reference sequence). CDR3 length: 14 amino acids. Trimming shortened V by 1 base and J by 10 bases, and 17 bases separated the two germline ends.